This TCR beta chain came from a study of shared clonotypes between healthy human individuals. Study-level results: What naive subsets generally showed was a larger estimated richness than memory subsets showed.

Naive CD8 cells comprised CD45RO-negative, CCR7-positively selected cells, excluding terminally differentiated effector memory CD45RA+ cells. Researchers ran the assay at a deep level. The protocol was immunoSEQ multiplex PCR, while the TCRdb copy is restricted to in-frame clones and leaves out a portion. The data contain around 560,000 clones, 85% to 95% of them singletons. The CDR3 runs to 13 residues. Trimming stripped 3 bases from V and 2 bases from J, with 6 bases between. Germline assignment: CDR1 SSHAT and CDR2 FNYEAQ (reference sequence). A word on this clone: Its matching antigen is unknown.

Sequencing was done on a sample of naive CD8+ T cells sorted from blood. The rearrangement links TRBV7-7 to TRBJ2-3; D not certain. The source is a woman under 40 in good health. Here the CDR3 reads CASSFATTDTQYF. CDR3 in DNA: TGTGCCAGCAGCTTTGCCACCACAGATACGCAGTATTTT.